This T cell receptor beta chain was identified in a study of cytomegalovirus exposure and HLA in healthy donors. Background on the study: There were just under 400 genotyped donors. Of these, roughly 86% fell in the genetic ancestry cluster associated with self-reported Caucasian donors. General study results and limits: The presence/absence work took it that sequencing depth was about the same across donors. In a later analysis, parvovirus B19, influenza, CMV and Epstein-Barr virus appeared linked to several top co-occurrence clusters. For most TCR sequences rarity was the rule, although some public TCRs occurred in many donors.

This clone showed up just once. The antigen is unknown. Primers: 60 Vbeta forward and 13 Jbeta reverse. Clones were sequenced by immunoSEQ multiplex PCR, and TCRdb holds only the in-frame ones, with some missing. This table holds roughly 180,000 clones, about 68% found once. Sequencing input: PBMCs. The sequence was obtained from a female donor in good health and CMV-seronegative.

The CDR3 sequence: CASTGEVVETQYF. In DNA, the CDR3 is TGTGCCAGCACCGGAGAGGTCGTTGAGACCCAGTACTTC. V gene TRBV2 combines with J gene TRBJ2-5; D unclear. This CDR3 has 13 residues. The V end lost 7 bases, the J end lost 5 bases, and 14 bases lay between the germline ends. The germline gives CDR1 SNHLY, CDR2 FYNNEI.